The rows below give T cell receptor beta chains drawn from one sample of a study of Graves' ophthalmopathy and Graves' hyperthyroidism. MiXCR, applied by TCRdb to the multiplex PCR reads, yields one record per CDR3 protein. The repertoire holds about 640,000 distinct CDR3 sequences, with 35% to 45% as singletons. What was sequenced was peripheral blood. The receptor set was obtained from an adult man with Graves' ophthalmopathy. Each CDR3 is given with its conserved first and last residue. A D gene is named only where the DNA matches it firmly. Size is omitted from some rows. Given values are once, few, many or a class for expanded clones.

d_call: -
v_call: TRBV19
j_call: TRBJ2-2
clone_size: many
cdr3_aa: CASSISSGGGELFF
cdr3_nt: TGTGCCAGTAGTATCTCGTCGGGCGGTGGGGAGCTGTTTTTT

d_call: TRBD1
v_call: TRBV7-3
j_call: TRBJ2-2
clone_size: many
cdr3_aa: CASSLIGTANTGELFF
cdr3_nt: TGTGCCAGCAGCTTAATAGGGACAGCGAACACCGGGGAGCTGTTTTTT

d_call: TRBD2
v_call: TRBV30
j_call: TRBJ2-5
clone_size: few
cdr3_aa: CAWSRIAGRETQYF
cdr3_nt: TGTGCCTGGAGTCGAATAGCGGGGCGAGAGACCCAGTACTTC

d_call: -
v_call: TRBV4-2
j_call: TRBJ2-6
clone_size: many
cdr3_aa: CASSQEGEVQGANVLTF
cdr3_nt: TGTGCCAGCAGCCAAGAGGGCGAAGTGCAGGGGGCCAACGTCCTGACTTTC

d_call: TRBD1
v_call: TRBV19
j_call: TRBJ1-2
clone_size: many
cdr3_aa: CASSMGPGQEIGYTF
cdr3_nt: TGTGCCAGTAGTATGGGGCCGGGACAGGAGATTGGCTACACCTTC

d_call: -
v_call: TRBV27
j_call: TRBJ1-1
clone_size: few
cdr3_aa: CASTPTGLSTEAFF
cdr3_nt: TGTGCCAGCACACCCACAGGGTTGAGCACTGAAGCTTTCTTT

d_call: TRBD1
v_call: TRBV10-3
j_call: TRBJ2-5
clone_size: -
cdr3_aa: CAISPTWEQGSGETQYF
cdr3_nt: TGTGCCATCAGCCCAACTTGGGAACAGGGGTCGGGAGAGACCCAGTACTTC

d_call: -
v_call: TRBV20-1
j_call: TRBJ1-5
clone_size: many
cdr3_aa: CSAIGTYGQPQHF
cdr3_nt: TGCAGTGCTATTGGGACTTACGGCCAGCCCCAGCATTTT

d_call: TRBD1
v_call: TRBV19
j_call: TRBJ1-2
clone_size: -
cdr3_aa: CANSGQGAAGYTF
cdr3_nt: TGTGCCAATAGCGGACAGGGGGCAGCTGGCTACACCTTC

d_call: TRBD2
v_call: TRBV4-1
j_call: TRBJ2-7
clone_size: -
cdr3_aa: CASSQGLAETYEQYF
cdr3_nt: TGCGCCAGCAGCCAAGGACTAGCGGAAACCTACGAGCAGTACTTC

d_call: TRBD1
v_call: TRBV7-3
j_call: TRBJ1-3
clone_size: -
cdr3_aa: CASSSPQGDGYTIYF
cdr3_nt: TGTGCCAGCAGCTCCCCCCAGGGGGATGGCTACACCATATATTTT

d_call: -
v_call: TRBV19
j_call: TRBJ1-6
clone_size: -
cdr3_aa: CASSSASNSPLHF
cdr3_nt: TGTGCCAGTAGTAGCGCCAGTAATTCACCCCTCCACTTT

d_call: TRBD2
v_call: TRBV7-9
j_call: TRBJ2-2
clone_size: -
cdr3_aa: CASSFLAGGHNELFF
cdr3_nt: TGTGCCAGCAGCTTCCTAGCGGGAGGGCACAATGAGCTGTTTTTT

d_call: -
v_call: TRBV14
j_call: TRBJ1-1
clone_size: -
cdr3_aa: CASSLLGDLAQGTEAFF
cdr3_nt: TGTGCCAGCAGCCTCTTAGGGGACCTCGCACAGGGTACTGAAGCTTTCTTT

d_call: TRBD1
v_call: TRBV4-1
j_call: TRBJ1-5
clone_size: -
cdr3_aa: CASSPIVDRAQPQHF
cdr3_nt: TGCGCCAGCAGCCCTATAGTTGACAGGGCTCAGCCCCAGCATTTT

d_call: TRBD2
v_call: TRBV12-3/TRBV12-4
j_call: TRBJ2-7
clone_size: -
cdr3_aa: CASSPHSGTSGIYEQYF
cdr3_nt: TGTGCCAGCAGTCCCCATTCCGGGACTAGCGGGATCTACGAGCAGTACTTC

d_call: -
v_call: TRBV29-1
j_call: TRBJ2-5
clone_size: many
cdr3_aa: CSVVYQETQYF
cdr3_nt: TGCAGCGTTGTATACCAAGAGACCCAGTACTTC

d_call: TRBD2
v_call: TRBV29-1
j_call: TRBJ2-7
clone_size: -
cdr3_aa: CSEGTSGRLDEQYF
cdr3_nt: TGCAGCGAAGGGACTAGCGGGAGGCTCGACGAGCAGTACTTC

d_call: -
v_call: TRBV2
j_call: TRBJ2-7
clone_size: many
cdr3_aa: CASRRAYEQYF
cdr3_nt: TGTGCCAGCAGGAGGGCCTACGAGCAGTACTTC

d_call: TRBD1
v_call: TRBV29-1
j_call: TRBJ1-1
clone_size: -
cdr3_aa: CSVATGGTEAFF
cdr3_nt: TGCAGCGTTGCGACAGGGGGCACTGAAGCTTTCTTT

d_call: -
v_call: TRBV9
j_call: TRBJ2-7
clone_size: -
cdr3_aa: CASSVGIYEQYF
cdr3_nt: TGTGCCAGCAGCGTGGGGATCTACGAGCAGTACTTC

d_call: -
v_call: TRBV7-8
j_call: TRBJ2-7
clone_size: once
cdr3_aa: CASSAGATHSARGHYEQYF
cdr3_nt: TGTGCCAGCAGCGCCGGGGCCACGCACTCTGCGAGAGGGCACTACGAGCAGTACTTC

d_call: -
v_call: TRBV7-9
j_call: TRBJ2-7
clone_size: few
cdr3_aa: CASRGVYEQYF
cdr3_nt: TGTGCCAGCAGGGGGGTTTACGAGCAGTACTTC

d_call: -
v_call: TRBV2
j_call: TRBJ2-7
clone_size: many
cdr3_aa: CASIQDMGGEQYF
cdr3_nt: TGTGCCAGCATCCAGGACATGGGAGGTGAGCAGTACTTC

d_call: -
v_call: TRBV20-1
j_call: TRBJ1-1
clone_size: many
cdr3_aa: CSASSAGTEAFF
cdr3_nt: TGCAGTGCTAGTTCGGCAGGGACTGAAGCTTTCTTT

d_call: TRBD2
v_call: TRBV9
j_call: TRBJ2-7
clone_size: many
cdr3_aa: CASSPQGTSGWYEQYF
cdr3_nt: TGTGCCAGCAGCCCGCAGGGGACTAGCGGATGGTACGAGCAGTACTTC

d_call: -
v_call: TRBV5-1
j_call: TRBJ1-6
clone_size: few
cdr3_aa: CASRPGADSPLHF
cdr3_nt: TGCGCCAGCAGGCCGGGGGCTGATTCACCCCTCCACTTT

d_call: TRBD2
v_call: TRBV7-3
j_call: TRBJ2-2
clone_size: few
cdr3_aa: CASSLGTSDGELFF
cdr3_nt: TGTGCCAGCAGCTTAGGCACTAGCGACGGGGAGCTGTTTTTT

d_call: -
v_call: TRBV24-1
j_call: TRBJ2-3
clone_size: -
cdr3_aa: CATSTSWTDTQYF
cdr3_nt: TGTGCCACCAGTACGAGCTGGACAGATACGCAGTATTTT

d_call: -
v_call: TRBV12-3/TRBV12-4
j_call: TRBJ1-3
clone_size: many
cdr3_aa: CASSLLSNTIYF
cdr3_nt: TGTGCCAGCAGTTTACTTTCGAACACCATATATTTT

d_call: -
v_call: TRBV20-1
j_call: TRBJ1-1
clone_size: once
cdr3_aa: CSARAPGVGGNTEAFF
cdr3_nt: TGCAGTGCTAGAGCACCAGGGGTAGGGGGAAACACTGAAGCTTTCTTT

d_call: -
v_call: TRBV5-1
j_call: TRBJ2-7
clone_size: many
cdr3_aa: CASSLFQPRGREQYF
cdr3_nt: TGCGCCAGCAGCTTGTTCCAGCCTAGAGGACGCGAGCAGTACTTC

d_call: -
v_call: TRBV7-9
j_call: TRBJ2-7
clone_size: -
cdr3_aa: CASSLVNNEQYF
cdr3_nt: TGTGCCAGCAGCTTAGTGAACAATGAGCAGTACTTC

d_call: TRBD2
v_call: TRBV20-1
j_call: TRBJ2-5
clone_size: -
cdr3_aa: CSAGRGGPLETQYF
cdr3_nt: TGCAGTGCTGGGCGGGGAGGGCCATTGGAGACCCAGTACTTC

d_call: -
v_call: TRBV29-1
j_call: TRBJ2-3
clone_size: -
cdr3_aa: CSVVITDTQYF
cdr3_nt: TGCAGCGTTGTGATCACAGATACGCAGTATTTT

d_call: -
v_call: TRBV5-1
j_call: TRBJ2-7
clone_size: many
cdr3_aa: CASSPPNRTYEQYF
cdr3_nt: TGCGCCAGCAGCCCCCCTAACAGAACCTACGAGCAGTACTTC

d_call: -
v_call: TRBV20-1
j_call: TRBJ2-7
clone_size: many
cdr3_aa: CSATLEYYEQYF
cdr3_nt: TGCAGTGCTACCCTTGAGTATTACGAGCAGTACTTC

d_call: TRBD2
v_call: TRBV12-3/TRBV12-4
j_call: TRBJ2-2
clone_size: few
cdr3_aa: CASSYRLAGGPASGELFF
cdr3_nt: TGTGCCAGCAGTTACCGACTAGCGGGAGGGCCTGCGAGCGGGGAGCTGTTTTTT

d_call: -
v_call: TRBV12-3/TRBV12-4
j_call: TRBJ2-2
clone_size: -
cdr3_aa: CASSSGTANTGGLFF
cdr3_nt: TGTGCCAGCAGCTCCGGGACAGCAAACACCGGGGGGCTGTTTTTT

d_call: TRBD1
v_call: TRBV7-9
j_call: TRBJ1-5
clone_size: many
cdr3_aa: CASSYRQGSGNQPQHF
cdr3_nt: TGTGCCAGCAGCTATCGACAGGGATCGGGCAATCAGCCCCAGCATTTT

d_call: -
v_call: TRBV5-6
j_call: TRBJ2-5
clone_size: -
cdr3_aa: CASSILTAETQYF
cdr3_nt: TGTGCCAGCAGCATCCTGACAGCGGAGACCCAGTACTTC

d_call: -
v_call: TRBV2
j_call: TRBJ1-2
clone_size: -
cdr3_aa: CASRRPGIREDYGYTF
cdr3_nt: TGTGCCAGCAGGAGGCCAGGGATAAGGGAAGACTATGGCTACACCTTC

d_call: -
v_call: TRBV2
j_call: TRBJ2-5
clone_size: -
cdr3_aa: CASSAGGQGETQYF
cdr3_nt: TGTGCCAGCAGTGCCGGGGGTCAGGGAGAGACCCAGTACTTC

d_call: -
v_call: TRBV7-9
j_call: TRBJ2-3
clone_size: few
cdr3_aa: CASTRGGDTQYF
cdr3_nt: TGTGCCAGCACCCGAGGGGGGGATACGCAGTATTTT

d_call: TRBD2
v_call: TRBV7-6
j_call: TRBJ2-3
clone_size: -
cdr3_aa: CASSPSGLGADTQYF
cdr3_nt: TGTGCCAGCAGCCCCTCCGGACTAGGGGCAGATACGCAGTATTTT

d_call: -
v_call: TRBV29-1
j_call: TRBJ2-1
clone_size: -
cdr3_aa: CSVGTPLGYNEQFF
cdr3_nt: TGCAGCGTTGGGACACCACTGGGATACAATGAGCAGTTCTTC

d_call: TRBD2
v_call: TRBV7-7
j_call: TRBJ2-5
clone_size: few
cdr3_aa: CASSFQAGGPAATQYF
cdr3_nt: TGTGCCAGCAGCTTCCAAGCGGGGGGGCCGGCCGCGACCCAGTACTTC

d_call: -
v_call: TRBV25-1
j_call: TRBJ2-7
clone_size: many
cdr3_aa: CASSDPYEQYF
cdr3_nt: TGTGCCAGCAGTGACCCCTACGAGCAGTACTTC

d_call: -
v_call: TRBV24-1
j_call: TRBJ2-7
clone_size: many
cdr3_aa: CATSDRTAKSGEQYF
cdr3_nt: TGTGCCACCAGTGACCGGACAGCAAAGTCGGGCGAGCAGTACTTC

d_call: -
v_call: TRBV7-2
j_call: TRBJ1-1
clone_size: -
cdr3_aa: CASSSLEGHTEAFF
cdr3_nt: TGTGCCAGCAGCTCCCTCGAGGGGCACACTGAAGCTTTCTTT

d_call: TRBD1
v_call: TRBV12-3/TRBV12-4
j_call: TRBJ1-1
clone_size: many
cdr3_aa: CASRTTGTGYTEAFF
cdr3_nt: TGTGCCAGCAGAACAACCGGGACAGGGTACACTGAAGCTTTCTTT

d_call: -
v_call: TRBV9
j_call: TRBJ2-7
clone_size: many
cdr3_aa: CASSAGGEQYF
cdr3_nt: TGTGCCAGCAGCGCCGGAGGGGAGCAGTACTTC